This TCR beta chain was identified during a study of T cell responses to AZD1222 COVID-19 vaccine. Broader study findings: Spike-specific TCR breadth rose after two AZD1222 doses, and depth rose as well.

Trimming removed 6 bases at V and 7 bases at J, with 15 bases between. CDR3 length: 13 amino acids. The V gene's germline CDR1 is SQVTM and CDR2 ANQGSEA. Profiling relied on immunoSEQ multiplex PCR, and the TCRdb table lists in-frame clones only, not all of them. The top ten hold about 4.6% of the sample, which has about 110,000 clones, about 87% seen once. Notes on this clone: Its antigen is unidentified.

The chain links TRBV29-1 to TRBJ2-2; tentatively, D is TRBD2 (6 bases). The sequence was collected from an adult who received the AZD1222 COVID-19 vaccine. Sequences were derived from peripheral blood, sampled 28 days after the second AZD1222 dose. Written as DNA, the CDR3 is TGCAGCGTAGAGCCAGTGGGGGGCGGGGAGCTGTTTTTT. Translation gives CSVEPVGGGELFF.